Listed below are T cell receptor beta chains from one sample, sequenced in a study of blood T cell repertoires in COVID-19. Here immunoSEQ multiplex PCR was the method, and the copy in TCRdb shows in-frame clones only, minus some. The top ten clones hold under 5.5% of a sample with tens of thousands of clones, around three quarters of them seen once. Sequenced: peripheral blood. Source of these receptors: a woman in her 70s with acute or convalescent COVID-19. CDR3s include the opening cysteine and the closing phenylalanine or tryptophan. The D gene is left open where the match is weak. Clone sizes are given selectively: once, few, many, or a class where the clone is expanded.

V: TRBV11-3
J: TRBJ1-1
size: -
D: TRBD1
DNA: TGTGCCAGCAGCTTAGGAAGGGGGCGAGGGAACACTGAAGCTTTCTTT
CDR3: CASSLGRGRGNTEAFF

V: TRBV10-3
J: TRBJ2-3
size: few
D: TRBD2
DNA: TGTGCCATCAGTGAGCCGTCCACTCTAGCGGGGGTTACTAGCACAGATACGCAGTATTTT
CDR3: CAISEPSTLAGVTSTDTQYF

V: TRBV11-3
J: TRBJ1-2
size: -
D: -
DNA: TGTGCCAGCAGCCGTGGCGGATTCGGCTATGGCTACACCTTC
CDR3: CASSRGGFGYGYTF

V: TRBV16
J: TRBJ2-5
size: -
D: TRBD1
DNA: TGTGCCAGCAGCGGTAACAGGGGGCAGGAGACCCAGTACTTC
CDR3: CASSGNRGQETQYF

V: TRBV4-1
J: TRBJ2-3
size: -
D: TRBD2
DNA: TGCGCCAGCAGCCAAGATCCGGGACTAGCCGGCACAGATACGCAGTATTTT
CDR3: CASSQDPGLAGTDTQYF

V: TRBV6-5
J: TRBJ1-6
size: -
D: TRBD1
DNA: TGTGCCAGCAGTTCCGTACCGGGACAGTATAATTCACCCCTCCACTTT
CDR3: CASSSVPGQYNSPLHF

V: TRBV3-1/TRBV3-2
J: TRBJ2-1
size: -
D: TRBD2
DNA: TGTGCCAGCAGTCCACTAGCGGGGGGGCCCTACAATGAGCAGTTCTTC
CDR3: CASSPLAGGPYNEQFF

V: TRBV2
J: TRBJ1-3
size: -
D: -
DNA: TGTGCCAGCAGTGAAGTCGAAGGGGTGGCAAACACCATATATTTT
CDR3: CASSEVEGVANTIYF

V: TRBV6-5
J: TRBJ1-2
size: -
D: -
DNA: TGTGCCACGTCCCCAACGAGGGTTTTTAACTATGGCTACACCTTC
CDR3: CATSPTRVFNYGYTF

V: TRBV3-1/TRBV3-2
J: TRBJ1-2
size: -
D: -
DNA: TGTGCCAGCAGCCTCCCCGGGAGCTATGGCTACACCTTC
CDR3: CASSLPGSYGYTF

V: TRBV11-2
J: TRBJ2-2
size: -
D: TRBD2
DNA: TGTGCCAGCAGCTTTACTAGCGGGGTCGACACCGGGGAGCTGTTTTTT
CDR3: CASSFTSGVDTGELFF

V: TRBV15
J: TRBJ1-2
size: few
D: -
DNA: TGTGCCACCAGCAGCCCAGGGGATGTGAACTATGGCTACACCTTC
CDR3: CATSSPGDVNYGYTF

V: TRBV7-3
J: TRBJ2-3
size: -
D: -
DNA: TGTGCCAGCAGCCTACAACCGGGACTGGAAACAGATACGCAGTATTTT
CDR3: CASSLQPGLETDTQYF

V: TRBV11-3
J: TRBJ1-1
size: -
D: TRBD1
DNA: TGTGCCAGCAGCCCTTCGGGACAGCAGAACACTGAAGCTTTCTTT
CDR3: CASSPSGQQNTEAFF

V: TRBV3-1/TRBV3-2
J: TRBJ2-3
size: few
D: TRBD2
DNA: TGTGCCAGCAGCCACATCTCCGGGGGGGATACGCAGTATTTT
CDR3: CASSHISGGDTQYF

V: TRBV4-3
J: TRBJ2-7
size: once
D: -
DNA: TGCGCCAGCAGCCAAGACTTCGGGAACGAGCAGTACTTC
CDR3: CASSQDFGNEQYF

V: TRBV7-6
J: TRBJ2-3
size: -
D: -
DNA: TGTGCCAGCAGCCCCAGGGTTGATACGCAGTATTTT
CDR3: CASSPRVDTQYF

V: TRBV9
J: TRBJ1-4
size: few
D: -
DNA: TGTGCCAGCAGCGTAGGACCAGGGGAAGGTGAAAAACTGTTTTTT
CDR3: CASSVGPGEGEKLFF

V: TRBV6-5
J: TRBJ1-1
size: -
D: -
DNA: TGTGCCAGCAGTCCTTACAGTGCTACTTGGGCTTTCTTT
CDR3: CASSPYSATWAFF

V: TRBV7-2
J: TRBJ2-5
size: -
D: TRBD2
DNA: TGTGCCAGCACCTCCGGGACTAGAATAGAGACCCAGTACTTC
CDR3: CASTSGTRIETQYF

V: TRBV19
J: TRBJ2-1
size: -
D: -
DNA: TGTGCCAGTAGTATGGGACTGTATGAGCAGTTCTTC
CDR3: CASSMGLYEQFF

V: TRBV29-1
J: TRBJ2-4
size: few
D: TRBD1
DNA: TGCAGCGTTGAATTAGGGGGCAATAACATTCAGTACTTC
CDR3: CSVELGGNNIQYF

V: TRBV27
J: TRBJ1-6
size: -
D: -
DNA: TGTGCCAGCAGTTTATATCCCGGGGGGGGCCGTTCACCCCTCCACTTT
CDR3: CASSLYPGGGRSPLHF

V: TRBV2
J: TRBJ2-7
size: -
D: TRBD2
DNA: TGTGCCAGCCGGAGGGGACTAGCGGGGGGTCTCTCCTACGAGCAGTACTTC
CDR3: CASRRGLAGGLSYEQYF

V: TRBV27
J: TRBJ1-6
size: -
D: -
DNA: TGTGCCAGCAGAGCACCCCAGGGCAGACTGGATTCACCCCTCCACTTT
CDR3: CASRAPQGRLDSPLHF

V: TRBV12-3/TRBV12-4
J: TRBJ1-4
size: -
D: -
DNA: TGTGCCAGCAGTAGGAGGGGTGAAAAACTGTTTTTT
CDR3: CASSRRGEKLFF

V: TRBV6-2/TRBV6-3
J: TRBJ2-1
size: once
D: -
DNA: TGTGCCAGCAGTTACGGTCGGAATGAGCAGTTCTTC
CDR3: CASSYGRNEQFF

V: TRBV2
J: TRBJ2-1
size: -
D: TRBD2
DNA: TGTGCCAGCAGCGACCCTCTTCGTAGCGGGGGACAAACCTACAATGAGCAGTTCTTC
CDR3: CASSDPLRSGGQTYNEQFF

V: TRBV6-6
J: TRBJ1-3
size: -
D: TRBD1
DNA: TGTGCCAGCAGCACCGGGACAGATGGAAACACCATATATTTT
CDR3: CASSTGTDGNTIYF

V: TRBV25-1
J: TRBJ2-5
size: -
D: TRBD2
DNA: TGTGCCAGCAGTGAACGGGGGGTACATCGCCAAGAGACCCAGTACTTC
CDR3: CASSERGVHRQETQYF

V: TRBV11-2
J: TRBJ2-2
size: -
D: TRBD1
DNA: TGTGCCAGCAGCTTAGATGGGACAGGTAGTGGCACCGGGGAGCTGTTTTTT
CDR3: CASSLDGTGSGTGELFF

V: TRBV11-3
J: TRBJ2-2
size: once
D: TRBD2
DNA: TGTGCCAGCAGCTTTTTAGCGGGGGCGAACACCGGGGAGCTGTTTTTT
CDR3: CASSFLAGANTGELFF

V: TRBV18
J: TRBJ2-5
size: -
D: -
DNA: TGTGCCAGCTCACCCCCGGTAGAGGAGACCCAGTACTTC
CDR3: CASSPPVEETQYF

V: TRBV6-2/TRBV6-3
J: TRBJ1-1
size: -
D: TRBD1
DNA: TGTGCCAGCAGTTACACTACTGGACAGGGGGGCCGAGCTTTCTTT
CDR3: CASSYTTGQGGRAFF

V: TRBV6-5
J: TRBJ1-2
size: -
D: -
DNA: TGTGCCAGCAGTTATAACAGCTATGGCTACACCTTC
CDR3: CASSYNSYGYTF

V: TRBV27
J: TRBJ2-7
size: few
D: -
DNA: TGTGCCAGCAGTTCGGGCTACGAGCAGTACTTC
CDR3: CASSSGYEQYF

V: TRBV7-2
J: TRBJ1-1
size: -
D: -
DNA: TGTGCCAGCAGCCCGACGACAAGGGGGTATACTGAAGCTTTCTTT
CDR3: CASSPTTRGYTEAFF

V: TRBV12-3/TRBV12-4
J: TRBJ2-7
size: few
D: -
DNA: TGTGCCAGCAGCAGGGACAAATACGAGCAGTACTTC
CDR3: CASSRDKYEQYF

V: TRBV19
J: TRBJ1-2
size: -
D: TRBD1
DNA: TGTGCCAGTACGCCGGGACAGAGTAACTATGGCTACACCTTC
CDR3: CASTPGQSNYGYTF

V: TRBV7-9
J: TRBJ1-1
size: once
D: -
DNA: TGTGCCAGCAGCTCCGGGGATTGGATGAACACTGAAGCTTTCTTT
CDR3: CASSSGDWMNTEAFF

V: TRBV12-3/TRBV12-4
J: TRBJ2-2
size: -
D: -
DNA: TGTGCCAGCAGTTTGTTAGACACCGGGGAGCTGTTTTTT
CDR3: CASSLLDTGELFF

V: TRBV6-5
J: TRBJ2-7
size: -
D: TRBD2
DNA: TGTGCCAGCAGGGGGACCGGGGGGGCCATCTACGAGCAGTACTTC
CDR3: CASRGTGGAIYEQYF